This is a list of T cell receptor beta chains from one sample in a study of cytomegalovirus exposure and HLA in healthy donors. Clones were read by immunoSEQ multiplex PCR, and TCRdb kept only the in-frame ones, dropping some. The sample gives 110,000 or so clones, about 86% of which show up once; roughly 4% is in the top ten. Sample: PBMCs. The receptors were gathered from a woman aged 18-30 years in good health and CMV-seropositive. CDR3s include the opening cysteine and the closing phenylalanine or tryptophan. Each record gives: D gene, clone size, V gene, J gene, CDR3 DNA, CDR3 protein. D genes are given only for firm matches. Size is stated for part of the rows, as once, few or many counts, or as a class when the clone is expanded.

D gene: -; clone size: -; V gene: TRBV9; J gene: TRBJ2-3; CDR3 DNA: TGTGCCAGCAGCGTCAAGCTCGGCACAGATACGCAGTATTTT; CDR3 protein: CASSVKLGTDTQYF
D gene: TRBD1; clone size: -; V gene: TRBV5-1; J gene: TRBJ1-1; CDR3 DNA: TGCGCCAGCACCTACAGGGGCCCAAACACTGAAGCTTTCTTT; CDR3 protein: CASTYRGPNTEAFF
D gene: -; clone size: -; V gene: TRBV6-4; J gene: TRBJ1-2; CDR3 DNA: TGTGCCAGCAGAGAGGCGGCAGTTTCTAACTATGGCTACACCTTC; CDR3 protein: CASREAAVSNYGYTF
D gene: -; clone size: -; V gene: TRBV15; J gene: TRBJ1-4; CDR3 DNA: TGTGCCACCAGCTTAATGGGGGGATCTAATGAAAAACTGTTTTTT; CDR3 protein: CATSLMGGSNEKLFF
D gene: -; clone size: -; V gene: TRBV6-5; J gene: TRBJ1-5; CDR3 DNA: TGTGCCAGCAGTCGATCGACAGGCGATCAGCCCCAGCATTTT; CDR3 protein: CASSRSTGDQPQHF
D gene: TRBD2; clone size: -; V gene: TRBV9; J gene: TRBJ2-3; CDR3 DNA: TGTGCCAGCAGCCACCGGCGGGAGTTGGGTAGGGATACGCAGTATTTT; CDR3 protein: CASSHRRELGRDTQYF
D gene: -; clone size: -; V gene: TRBV14; J gene: TRBJ2-7; CDR3 DNA: TGTGCCAGCAGCCCACAGGGATGGGGTTCCTACGAGCAGTACTTC; CDR3 protein: CASSPQGWGSYEQYF
D gene: TRBD1; clone size: -; V gene: TRBV19; J gene: TRBJ1-1; CDR3 DNA: TGTGCCAGTAGTATCAAAGAGGGGGCGGTAGCCCTCTTT; CDR3 protein: CASSIKEGAVALF
D gene: -; clone size: -; V gene: TRBV5-1; J gene: TRBJ2-1; CDR3 DNA: TGCGCCAGCAGCCAAACGCCACCCACGGGCAATGAGCAGTTCTTC; CDR3 protein: CASSQTPPTGNEQFF
D gene: TRBD1; clone size: few; V gene: TRBV19; J gene: TRBJ1-6; CDR3 DNA: TGTGCCAGTAGTTCCGGGACAGGAAATTCACCCCTCCACTTT; CDR3 protein: CASSSGTGNSPLHF
D gene: TRBD1; clone size: -; V gene: TRBV5-1; J gene: TRBJ2-1; CDR3 DNA: TGCGCCAGCAGCTTGTCGGGACAGAATGAGCAGTTCTTC; CDR3 protein: CASSLSGQNEQFF
D gene: -; clone size: -; V gene: TRBV6-1; J gene: TRBJ1-1; CDR3 DNA: TGTGCCAGCAGAGTTACTTTAGTGAACACTGAAGCTTTCTTT; CDR3 protein: CASRVTLVNTEAFF
D gene: -; clone size: -; V gene: TRBV4-1; J gene: TRBJ1-2; CDR3 DNA: TGCGCCAGCAGCCAAGGTTTAATGACCCGGGAAGGGTATGGCTACACCTTC; CDR3 protein: CASSQGLMTREGYGYTF
D gene: TRBD2; clone size: -; V gene: TRBV5-1; J gene: TRBJ2-5; CDR3 DNA: TGCGCCAGCAGCCGGGAGGGAGAGACCCAGTACTTC; CDR3 protein: CASSREGETQYF
D gene: TRBD2; clone size: -; V gene: TRBV6-1; J gene: TRBJ2-4; CDR3 DNA: TGTGCCAGCAGTGAGTTCGTCGGGGGGTCAGCCATCAACATTCAGTACTTC; CDR3 protein: CASSEFVGGSAINIQYF
D gene: -; clone size: -; V gene: TRBV7-3; J gene: TRBJ1-6; CDR3 DNA: TGTGCCAGCAGCAGGGACATGCCTTCACCCCTCCACTTT; CDR3 protein: CASSRDMPSPLHF
D gene: TRBD2; clone size: -; V gene: TRBV15; J gene: TRBJ2-1; CDR3 DNA: TGTGCCACCAGCAGGACTAGCGGGTCCTACAATGAGCAGTTCTTC; CDR3 protein: CATSRTSGSYNEQFF
D gene: -; clone size: -; V gene: TRBV28; J gene: TRBJ2-1; CDR3 DNA: TGTGCCAGCAGCCCCACCACTAGCCACACCCGGAATGAGCAGTTCTTC; CDR3 protein: CASSPTTSHTRNEQFF
D gene: -; clone size: -; V gene: TRBV5-1; J gene: TRBJ1-3; CDR3 DNA: TGCGCCAGCAGCTTGCCGAGCTCTGGAAACACCATATATTTT; CDR3 protein: CASSLPSSGNTIYF
D gene: -; clone size: -; V gene: TRBV6-5; J gene: TRBJ1-2; CDR3 DNA: TGTGCCAGCACCAGCCTGGTAGAAGGGGCTGAGGGCTACACCTTC; CDR3 protein: CASTSLVEGAEGYTF
D gene: -; clone size: -; V gene: TRBV25-1; J gene: TRBJ2-3; CDR3 DNA: TGTGCCAGCAGCCACACAGATACGCAGTATTTT; CDR3 protein: CASSHTDTQYF
D gene: -; clone size: once; V gene: TRBV19; J gene: TRBJ2-1; CDR3 DNA: TGTGCCAGTAGGAGCCCCCCTGGTGAGCAGTTCTTC; CDR3 protein: CASRSPPGEQFF
D gene: -; clone size: -; V gene: TRBV20-1; J gene: TRBJ1-1; CDR3 DNA: TGCAGTGCACCCACCCCGAGGGAAGCTTTCTTT; CDR3 protein: CSAPTPREAFF
D gene: -; clone size: -; V gene: TRBV19; J gene: TRBJ2-2; CDR3 DNA: TGTGCCAGTAGCCGACTGGGCACCGGGGAGCTGTTTTTT; CDR3 protein: CASSRLGTGELFF
D gene: TRBD1; clone size: once; V gene: TRBV6-5; J gene: TRBJ1-1; CDR3 DNA: TGTGCCAGCAGTTACTCGGGAGACAGGGTCGCTTTCTTT; CDR3 protein: CASSYSGDRVAFF
D gene: -; clone size: -; V gene: TRBV19; J gene: TRBJ2-5; CDR3 DNA: TGTGCCAGTAGTATGACAGGAGCGATATACCTCCAAGAGACCCAGTACTTC; CDR3 protein: CASSMTGAIYLQETQYF
D gene: TRBD1; clone size: -; V gene: TRBV6-5; J gene: TRBJ1-2; CDR3 DNA: TGTGCCAGCAGTTACGCGGGACAGGGGAAGTATGGCTACACCTTC; CDR3 protein: CASSYAGQGKYGYTF
D gene: TRBD2; clone size: -; V gene: TRBV27; J gene: TRBJ2-1; CDR3 DNA: TGTGCCAGCAGTTTGCCGGGACTAGCGCCGAATGAGCAGTTCTTC; CDR3 protein: CASSLPGLAPNEQFF
D gene: -; clone size: -; V gene: TRBV5-1; J gene: TRBJ1-5; CDR3 DNA: TGCGCCAGCAGCCCTAGCGGGGGGGGTGGACAGCCCCAGCATTTT; CDR3 protein: CASSPSGGGGQPQHF
D gene: -; clone size: -; V gene: TRBV18; J gene: TRBJ2-1; CDR3 DNA: TGTGCCAGCTCACCCCCTGGCCGCAATGAGCAGTTCTTC; CDR3 protein: CASSPPGRNEQFF
D gene: -; clone size: -; V gene: TRBV29-1; J gene: TRBJ2-1; CDR3 DNA: TGCAGCGTACGGGGCCACCAGGACAGAAACAATGAGCAGTTCTTC; CDR3 protein: CSVRGHQDRNNEQFF
D gene: -; clone size: -; V gene: TRBV29-1; J gene: TRBJ2-3; CDR3 DNA: TGCAGCGACAGAGCGGGTCAAGATACGCAGTATTTT; CDR3 protein: CSDRAGQDTQYF